A selection of T cell receptor beta chains follows, all from one sample in a study of cytomegalovirus exposure and HLA in healthy donors. Measured with immunoSEQ multiplex PCR; TCRdb has only the in-frame clones, and not every one. The table shows approximately 77,000 clones, with around 79% occurring only once. Sequenced: PBMCs. These receptor sequences come from a middle-aged man in good health and CMV-seronegative. CDR3s include the opening cysteine and the closing phenylalanine or tryptophan. D genes are given only for firm matches. Clone size is given for some rows only: seen once, a few or many times, or a class if the clone is expanded.

j_call d_call v_call cdr3_length clone_size cdr3_aa cdr3_nt
TRBJ2-1 TRBD1 TRBV28 17 NA CASSSRYGTGRYNEQFF TGTGCCAGCAGTTCTCGGTACGGGACAGGGCGCTACAATGAGCAGTTCTTC
TRBJ2-2 TRBD2 TRBV27 16 few CASSLGLAGGIGELFF TGTGCCAGCAGTCTGGGACTAGCGGGAGGCATCGGGGAGCTGTTTTTT
TRBJ2-7 TRBD2 TRBV30 14 NA CAWSRGLASYEQYF TGTGCCTGGAGTCGAGGACTAGCGAGCTACGAGCAGTACTTC
TRBJ2-5 NA TRBV5-4 14 NA CASSLMGAGETQYF TGTGCCAGCAGCCTAATGGGGGCCGGGGAGACCCAGTACTTC
TRBJ1-1 TRBD1 TRBV28 15 NA CASSLPGGVGTEAFF TGTGCCAGCAGTCTCCCAGGGGGCGTTGGCACTGAAGCTTTCTTT
TRBJ2-3 TRBD2 TRBV5-1 15 NA CASRLSGFSTDTQYF TGCGCCAGCAGACTTAGCGGGTTCAGCACAGATACGCAGTATTTT
TRBJ2-7 TRBD1 TRBV28 15 NA CASSGSGTGPGEQYF TGTGCCAGCAGTGGGAGTGGGACAGGGCCTGGCGAGCAGTACTTC
TRBJ2-2 NA TRBV4-1 12 few CASSQTSGELFF TGCGCCAGCAGCCAGACTAGTGGGGAGCTGTTTTTT
TRBJ2-4 NA TRBV28 12 NA CASSLGLNIQYF TGTGCCAGCAGTTTGGGCTTAAACATTCAGTACTTC
TRBJ2-1 TRBD2 TRBV30 16 NA CAWTGREAPSYNEQFF TGTGCCTGGACAGGGCGGGAGGCCCCATCCTACAATGAGCAGTTCTTC
TRBJ2-7 TRBD2 TRBV19 14 few CASSIEAGRFEQYF TGTGCCAGTAGTATAGAGGCCGGGAGGTTCGAGCAGTACTTC
TRBJ2-1 NA TRBV4-2 13 NA CASSQGPASGWFF TGTGCCAGCAGCCAAGGGCCCGCCTCAGGTTGGTTCTTC
TRBJ2-5 TRBD2 TRBV7-8 14 NA CASSPLSGGETQYF TGTGCCAGCAGCCCCCTGTCGGGAGGAGAGACCCAGTACTTC
TRBJ2-6 TRBD1 TRBV5-1 18 NA CASRGAGGAFSGANVLTF TGCGCCAGCAGGGGAGCAGGGGGCGCTTTCTCTGGGGCCAACGTCCTGACTTTC
TRBJ2-1 NA TRBV4-2 16 NA CASSQNAGSSYNEQFF TGTGCCAGCAGCCAAAATGCGGGGAGCTCCTACAATGAGCAGTTCTTC
TRBJ2-1 TRBD2 TRBV7-8 18 NA CASSWFLGTSRSPNEQFF TGTGCCAGCAGCTGGTTTTTGGGGACTAGCCGATCCCCTAATGAGCAGTTCTTC
TRBJ1-1 TRBD1 TRBV18 15 NA CASSPYRGANTEAFF TGTGCCAGCTCACCATACAGGGGAGCGAACACTGAAGCTTTCTTT